The clone carrying this T cell receptor beta chain has only one observation. In the authors' workflow: Amplification of reference gene primers provided the estimated nucleated cell counts. TCRdb keeps only in-frame clones here, not all; method: immunoSEQ multiplex PCR. From that table come the V and J calls and clone size; the DNA was used to work out D and trimming. Here the sample spans some 220,000 clones, more than 80% being singletons. The data originate from a study of blood T cell repertoires in COVID-19. There are 13 residues in the CDR3. The germline CDR1 and CDR2 sequences are SEHNR and FQNEAQ (reference sequence). J gave up 9 bases and V 2 bases, and 3 bases lay outside the gene matches.

The chain recombines TRBV7-9 with TRBJ2-1; 8 bases line up with TRBD2. The sequenced material came from peripheral blood. This TCR was recovered from a woman younger than 45 with COVID-19, enrolled during active disease. CDR3 region: CASSLLAGLEQFF. In nucleotides, the CDR3 is TGTGCCAGCAGCTTACTAGCGGGCCTTGAGCAGTTCTTC.